The 8 T cell receptor beta chains given below trace back to one sample, sequenced in a study of blood T cell repertoires in COVID-19. Produced via immunoSEQ multiplex PCR; TCRdb's table is partial and in-frame only. The sample contains tens of thousands of clones, 75% to 85% of which appear only once. Sequences were obtained from peripheral blood. These receptors originate from an elderly woman with acute or convalescent COVID-19.

This chain connects TRBV2 to TRBJ2-7, with 8 bases identical to TRBD1. The CDR3 consists of 15 residues. V gave up 2 bases and J gave up 1 base; unmatched junction bases: 4. CDR1 and CDR2 from the germline V gene are SNHLY and FYNNEI. The CDR3 DNA sequence: TGTGCCAGCAGTGAACTCGGGACAGGTTCCTACGAGCAGTACTTC. As protein: CASSELGTGSYEQYF. The full variable domain, completed using reference TRBV2 and TRBJ2-7, is EPEVTQTPSHQVTQMGQEVILRCVPISNHLYFYWYRQILGQKVEFLVSFYNNEISEKSEIFDDQFSVERPDGSNFTLKIRSTKLEDSAMYFCASSELGTGSYEQYFGPGTRLTVT.

The J gene is TRBJ1-2, the V gene TRBV12-3 or TRBV12-4, with D possibly TRBD1 on 5 matching bases. Trimming shortened V by 8 bases and J by 4 bases, and 8 bases separated the two germline ends. This CDR3 has 11 residues. The CDR3: CASGRGYGYTF. Here the CDR3 DNA reads TGTGCCAGCGGGAGGGGCTATGGCTACACCTTC.

This clone has just a few counts. The chain uses TRBV4-1 and TRBJ1-1; 9 nucleotides align to TRBD1. V gave up 5 bases and J gave up 5 bases; unmatched junction bases: 9. The CDR3 is made up of 15 amino acids. The germline gives CDR1 MGHRA, CDR2 YSYEKL. CDR3 nucleotide sequence: TGCGCCAGCAGCGTCCGGGACAGGGTTAATACTGAAGCTTTCTTT. Amino acids: CASSVRDRVNTEAFF.

The chain couples TRBV7-9 to TRBJ2-3; weak D call: TRBD2 (6 bases). V was clipped by 6 bases and J by 0 bases, with 13 bases between them. From germline, CDR1 is SEHNR and CDR2 FQNEAQ (reference sequence). CDR3 size: 15 residues. CDR3 residues: CASRLAAGSTDTQYF. The DNA of the CDR3 is TGTGCCAGCAGGCTTGCAGCGGGTAGCACAGATACGCAGTATTTT. The complete variable domain, with remaining parts taken from reference TRBV7-9 and TRBJ2-3, reads DTGVSQNPRHKITKRGQNVTFRCDPISEHNRLYWYRQTLGQGPEFLTYFQNEAQLEKSRLLSDRFSAERPKGSFSTLEIQRTEQGDSAMYLCASRLAAGSTDTQYFGPGTRLTVL.

The V and J genes are TRBV11-2 and TRBJ2-5, with a possible D match to TRBD1 (5 bases). Trimming took off 3 bases at V and 2 bases at J, with 7 bases between the two ends. The CDR3 totals 13 residues. Germline V gives CDR1 SGHAT, CDR2 FQNNGV. For the CDR3, the DNA is TGTGCCAGCAGCTTGGGGCAGCAAGAGACCCAGTACTTC. Protein sequence: CASSLGQQETQYF. Using reference TRBV11-2 and TRBJ2-5 for the parts outside the CDR3, the full variable domain is EAGVAQSPRYKIIEKRQSVAFWCNPISGHATLYWYQQILGQGPKLLIQFQNNGVVDDSQLPKDRFSAERLKGVDSTLKIQPAKLEDSAVYLCASSLGQQETQYFGPGTRLLVL.

The rearrangement uses TRBV7-9 and TRBJ2-5; 7 bases are a match to TRBD1. Germline V gene lookup returns CDR1 SEHNR and CDR2 FQNEAQ (reference sequence). The V and J ends lost 2 bases and 4 bases, in that order; junction bases with no gene match: 4. The CDR3 spans 14 residues. The CDR3: CASSLPGTVETQYF. The CDR3 DNA sequence: TGTGCCAGCAGCTTACCGGGGACAGTAGAGACCCAGTACTTC.

The chain combines TRBV2 with TRBJ2-7; TRBD1 aligns across 9 bases. The CDR3 covers 15 residues. The germline CDR1 and CDR2 sequences are SNHLY and FYNNEI. With V trimmed by 3 bases and J by 4 bases, 7 bases remained unmatched. CDR3 residues: CASSDAGTGLYEQYF. For the CDR3, the DNA is TGTGCCAGCAGTGATGCGGGGACAGGGTTGTACGAGCAGTACTTC.

The chain uses TRBV14 and TRBJ1-6; a possible D gene is TRBD1 (6 bases). The germline CDR1 and CDR2 sequences are SGHDN and FVKESK. Deletions cut 6 bases from V and 6 bases from J, with 15 bases between. The length of the CDR3 is 15 residues. The CDR3 region has the DNA TGTGCCAGCAGTCGAAACAGGGTGGGTAATTCACCCCTCCACTTT. The encoded protein is CASSRNRVGNSPLHF.